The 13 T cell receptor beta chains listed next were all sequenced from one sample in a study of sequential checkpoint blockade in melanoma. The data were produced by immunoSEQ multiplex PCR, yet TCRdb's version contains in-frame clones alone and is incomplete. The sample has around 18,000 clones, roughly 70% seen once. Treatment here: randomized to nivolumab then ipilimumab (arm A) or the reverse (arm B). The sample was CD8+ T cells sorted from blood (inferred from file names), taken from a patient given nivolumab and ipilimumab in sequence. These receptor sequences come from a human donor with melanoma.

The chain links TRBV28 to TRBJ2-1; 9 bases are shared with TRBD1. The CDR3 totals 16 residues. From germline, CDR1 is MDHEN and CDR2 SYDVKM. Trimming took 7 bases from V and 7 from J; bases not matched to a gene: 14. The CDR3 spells CASTPLGGQGPNEQFF. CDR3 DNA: TGTGCCAGCACGCCGCTGGGGGGACAGGGTCCAAATGAGCAGTTCTTC.

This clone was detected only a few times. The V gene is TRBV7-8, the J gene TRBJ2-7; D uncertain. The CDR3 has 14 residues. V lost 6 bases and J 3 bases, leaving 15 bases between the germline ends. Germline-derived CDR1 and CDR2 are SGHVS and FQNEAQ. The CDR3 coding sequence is TGTGCCAGCAGTATCGACATCGTGGGCTACGAGCAGTACTTC. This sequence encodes CASSIDIVGYEQYF.

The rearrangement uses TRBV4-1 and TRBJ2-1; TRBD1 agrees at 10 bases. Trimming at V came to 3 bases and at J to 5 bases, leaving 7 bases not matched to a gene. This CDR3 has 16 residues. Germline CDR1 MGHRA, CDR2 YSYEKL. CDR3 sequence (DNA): TGCGCCAGCAGCCAGCCCGGACAGGGGGGAAACAATGAGCAGTTCTTC. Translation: CASSQPGQGGNNEQFF.

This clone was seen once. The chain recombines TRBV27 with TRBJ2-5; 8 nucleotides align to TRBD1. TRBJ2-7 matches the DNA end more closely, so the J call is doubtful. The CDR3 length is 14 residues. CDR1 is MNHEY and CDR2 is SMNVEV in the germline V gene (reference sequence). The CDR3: CASSLGQGTYEQYF. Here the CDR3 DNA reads TGTGCCAGCAGTTTAGGACAGGGAACCTACGAGCAGTACTTC.

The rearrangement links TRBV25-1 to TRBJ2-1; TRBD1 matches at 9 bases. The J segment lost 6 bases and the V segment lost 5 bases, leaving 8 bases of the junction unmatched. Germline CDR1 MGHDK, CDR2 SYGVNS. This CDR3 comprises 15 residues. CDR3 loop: CASSYRQGGGNEQFF. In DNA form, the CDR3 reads TGTGCCAGCAGTTATCGACAGGGGGGGGGCAATGAGCAGTTCTTC.

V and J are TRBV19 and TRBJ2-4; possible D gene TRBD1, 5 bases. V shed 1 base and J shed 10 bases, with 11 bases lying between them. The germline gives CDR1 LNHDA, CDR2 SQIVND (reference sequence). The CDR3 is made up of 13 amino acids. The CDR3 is CASSIGDRKIQYF. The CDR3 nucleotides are TGTGCCAGTAGTATAGGCGACAGAAAAATTCAGTACTTC.

The CDR3 sequence is CASSPVWGAGELFF. The CDR3 coding sequence is TGTGCCAGCAGCCCGGTGTGGGGGGCCGGGGAGCTGTTTTTT. This rearrangement joins TRBV7-3 to TRBJ2-2, with D perhaps TRBD2 (6 bases). Germline-derived CDR1 and CDR2 are SGHTA and FQGTGA. The CDR3 runs to 14 residues. V shed 5 bases and J shed 6 bases, with 13 bases lying between them. The full variable domain, in which reference TRBV7-3 and TRBJ2-2 provide the parts outside the CDR3, is GAGVSQTPSNKVTEKGKYVELRCDPISGHTALYWYRQSLGQGPEFLIYFQGTGAADDSGLPNDRFFAVRPEGSVSTLKIQRTERGDSAVYLCASSPVWGAGELFFGEGSRLTVL.

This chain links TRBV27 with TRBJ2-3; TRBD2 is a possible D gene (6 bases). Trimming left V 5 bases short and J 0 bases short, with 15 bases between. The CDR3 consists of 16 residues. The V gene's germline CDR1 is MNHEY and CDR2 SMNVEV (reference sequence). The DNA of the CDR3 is TGTGCCAGCAGTAGTGGACTACGGGCTAGCACAGATACGCAGTATTTT. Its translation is CASSSGLRASTDTQYF.

CDR3 in DNA: TGTGCCAGCAGTTTAGGGACAGGGTACACTGAAGCTTTCTTT. It codes for CASSLGTGYTEAFF. The rearrangement uses TRBV27 and TRBJ1-1, with 9 bases lining up with TRBD1. Germline CDR1 and CDR2: MNHEY and SMNVEV (reference sequence). Unmatched junction bases numbered 1, after V lost 2 bases and J lost 3 bases. The CDR3 is 14 amino acids.

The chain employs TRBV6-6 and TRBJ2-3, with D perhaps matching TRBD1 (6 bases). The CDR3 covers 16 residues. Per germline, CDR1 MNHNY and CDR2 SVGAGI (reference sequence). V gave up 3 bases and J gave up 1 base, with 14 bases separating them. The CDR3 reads CASSYGGDGGTDTQYF. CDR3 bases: TGTGCCAGCAGTTATGGGGGCGACGGGGGCACAGATACGCAGTATTTT.

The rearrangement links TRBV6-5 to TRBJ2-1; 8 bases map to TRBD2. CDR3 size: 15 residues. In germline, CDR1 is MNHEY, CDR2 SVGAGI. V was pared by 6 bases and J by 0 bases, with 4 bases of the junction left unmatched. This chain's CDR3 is CASRTSGSSYNEQFF. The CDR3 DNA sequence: TGTGCCAGCAGAACGAGCGGGAGCTCCTACAATGAGCAGTTCTTC.

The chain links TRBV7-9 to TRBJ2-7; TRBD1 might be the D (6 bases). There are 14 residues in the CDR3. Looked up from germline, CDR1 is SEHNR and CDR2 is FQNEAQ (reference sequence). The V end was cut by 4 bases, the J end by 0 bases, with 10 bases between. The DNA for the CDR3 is TGTGCCAGCAGCTCCGGGACAAACTCCTACGAGCAGTACTTC. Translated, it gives CASSSGTNSYEQYF.

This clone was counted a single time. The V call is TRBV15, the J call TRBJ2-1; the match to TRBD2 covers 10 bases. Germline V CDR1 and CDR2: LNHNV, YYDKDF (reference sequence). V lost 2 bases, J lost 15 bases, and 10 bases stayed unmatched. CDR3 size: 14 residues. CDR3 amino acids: CATSRKILAGDLFF. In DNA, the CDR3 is TGTGCCACCAGCAGAAAGATCCTAGCGGGAGACTTGTTCTTC. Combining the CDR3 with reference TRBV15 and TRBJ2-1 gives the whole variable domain DAMVIQNPRYQVTQFGKPVTLSCSQTLNHNVMYWYQQKSSQAPKLLFHYYDKDFNNEADTPDNFQSRRPNTSFCFLDIRSPGLGDTAMYLCATSRKILAGDLFFGPGTRLTVL.